This T cell receptor (beta chain) was captured in a study of CD8 T cells in Susac syndrome. An input of about 0.45 to 1 ug of RNA was subjected to reverse transcription using random hexamers. A single record per CDR3 protein comes from TCRdb applying MiXCR to the immunoSEQ multiplex PCR reads. The sample includes about 150,000 distinct CDR3 sequences, roughly 95% of them seen just once. CDR3 length: 11 amino acids. Deletions cut 6 bases from V and 11 bases from J, with 12 bases between. This rearrangement joins TRBV12-3 or TRBV12-4 to TRBJ2-3, with D unclear. The sample consisted of CD8+ T cells from PBMCs. This receptor was identified in a human donor with multiple sclerosis. CDR3 region: CASSPNRGQYF. For the CDR3, the DNA is TGTGCCAGCAGCCCGAACCGTGGGCAGTATTTT.